A selection of T cell receptor beta chains follows, all from one sample in a study of shared T cell receptors in the human thymus. Data came from immunoSEQ multiplex PCR; TCRdb stores just in-frame clones and leaves some out. The data contain more than 300,000 clones, 95% of them seen just once; the ten biggest clones take up about 0.02%. The sample taken for sequencing was thymocytes. The receptors here all came from a human donor. Both conserved end residues are part of each CDR3. The order of the fields is clone size, J gene, D gene, CDR3 length, V gene, CDR3 protein, CDR3 DNA. A D gene is named only where the DNA matches it firmly. Clone size is not always given. Where it is, it says once, few, many or a class for expanded clones.

abundance: .; j_gene: TRBJ1-1; d_gene: .; len: 9; v_gene: TRBV20-1; CDR3aa: CKLNTEAFF; CDR3nt: TGCAAGTTGAACACTGAAGCTTTCTTT
abundance: .; j_gene: TRBJ2-1; d_gene: .; len: 16; v_gene: TRBV7-3; CDR3aa: CASSSTPGRGNNEQFF; CDR3nt: TGTGCCAGCAGCTCTACGCCGGGACGGGGAAACAATGAGCAGTTCTTC
abundance: once; j_gene: TRBJ2-1; d_gene: .; len: 15; v_gene: TRBV30; CDR3aa: CAWSVVSGSYNEQFF; CDR3nt: TGTGCCTGGAGTGTAGTTAGCGGCTCCTACAATGAGCAGTTCTTC
abundance: .; j_gene: TRBJ1-1; d_gene: TRBD1; len: 13; v_gene: TRBV28; CDR3aa: CASSLGTVTEAFF; CDR3nt: TGTGCCAGCAGTTTAGGGACAGTTACTGAAGCTTTCTTT
abundance: .; j_gene: TRBJ1-3; d_gene: .; len: 15; v_gene: TRBV27; CDR3aa: CASSLFRGSGNTIYF; CDR3nt: TGTGCCAGCAGCCTTTTCCGGGGCTCTGGAAACACCATATATTTT
abundance: .; j_gene: TRBJ2-5; d_gene: .; len: 14; v_gene: TRBV7-2; CDR3aa: CASSLGSNQETQYF; CDR3nt: TGTGCCAGCAGCTTGGGCAGTAACCAAGAGACCCAGTACTTC
abundance: .; j_gene: TRBJ1-1; d_gene: .; len: 15; v_gene: TRBV5-1; CDR3aa: CASSCRESMNTEAFF; CDR3nt: TGCGCCAGCAGCTGTCGGGAGTCGATGAACACTGAAGCTTTCTTT
abundance: .; j_gene: TRBJ2-2; d_gene: .; len: 13; v_gene: TRBV18; CDR3aa: CASYGGITGELFF; CDR3nt: TGTGCCAGTTATGGCGGGATCACCGGGGAGCTGTTTTTT
abundance: once; j_gene: TRBJ1-3; d_gene: .; len: 15; v_gene: TRBV18; CDR3aa: CASSPWDNSGNTIYF; CDR3nt: TGTGCCAGCTCACCATGGGACAACTCTGGAAACACCATATATTTT
abundance: .; j_gene: TRBJ2-1; d_gene: .; len: 19; v_gene: TRBV19; CDR3aa: CASSIDLRAGPHPYNEQFF; CDR3nt: TGTGCCAGTAGTATAGACCTCCGGGCAGGACCCCATCCCTACAATGAGCAGTTCTTC
abundance: few; j_gene: TRBJ2-7; d_gene: .; len: 16; v_gene: TRBV9; CDR3aa: CASSPAGGQWTYEQYF; CDR3nt: TGTGCCAGCAGCCCTGCCGGGGGACAGTGGACCTACGAGCAGTACTTC
abundance: .; j_gene: TRBJ2-7; d_gene: TRBD2; len: 18; v_gene: TRBV28; CDR3aa: CASSLFRGLAGGPDEQYF; CDR3nt: TGTGCCAGCAGTTTATTCCGAGGACTAGCGGGAGGGCCAGACGAGCAGTACTTC
abundance: .; j_gene: TRBJ2-2; d_gene: TRBD2; len: 16; v_gene: TRBV11-2; CDR3aa: CASSSWASGKTGELFF; CDR3nt: TGTGCCAGCAGCTCATGGGCTAGCGGGAAGACCGGGGAGCTGTTTTTT
abundance: .; j_gene: TRBJ2-1; d_gene: .; len: 12; v_gene: TRBV1; CDR3aa: CTSSHPHPEQFF; CDR3nt: TGCACCAGCAGCCATCCCCACCCCGAGCAGTTCTTC
abundance: once; j_gene: TRBJ2-5; d_gene: .; len: 17; v_gene: TRBV29-1; CDR3aa: CSAQGQGESGSGETQYF; CDR3nt: TGCAGCGCCCAGGGACAGGGAGAAAGCGGGAGTGGGGAGACCCAGTACTTC
abundance: .; j_gene: TRBJ2-1; d_gene: .; len: 13; v_gene: TRBV28; CDR3aa: CASSPTDYNEQFF; CDR3nt: TGTGCCAGCAGCCCGACGGACTACAATGAGCAGTTCTTC
abundance: .; j_gene: TRBJ2-1; d_gene: TRBD2; len: 17; v_gene: TRBV4-1; CDR3aa: CASSQALAGVRDNEQFF; CDR3nt: TGCGCCAGCAGCCAAGCACTAGCGGGAGTAAGGGACAATGAGCAGTTCTTC
abundance: .; j_gene: TRBJ2-3; d_gene: .; len: 18; v_gene: TRBV19; CDR3aa: CASSIDQSRRSSTDTQYF; CDR3nt: TGTGCCAGTAGTATAGATCAGAGTCGAAGATCTAGCACAGATACGCAGTATTTT
abundance: .; j_gene: TRBJ2-7; d_gene: TRBD1; len: 14; v_gene: TRBV19; CDR3aa: CASSKGQLNYEQYF; CDR3nt: TGTGCCAGTAGTAAGGGACAGTTGAACTACGAGCAGTACTTC
abundance: .; j_gene: TRBJ2-2; d_gene: TRBD2; len: 21; v_gene: TRBV5-1; CDR3aa: CASSENRGGSLAGVRTGELFF; CDR3nt: TGCGCCAGCAGCGAGAACAGGGGGGGATCCCTAGCGGGAGTGAGGACCGGGGAGCTGTTTTTT
abundance: .; j_gene: TRBJ1-1; d_gene: TRBD1; len: 17; v_gene: TRBV14; CDR3aa: CASSQDSTGGRSTEAFF; CDR3nt: TGTGCCAGCAGCCAAGATAGTACAGGGGGCAGGTCTACTGAAGCTTTCTTT
abundance: .; j_gene: TRBJ2-7; d_gene: TRBD2; len: 17; v_gene: TRBV9; CDR3aa: CASSPRAEAGGPGEQYF; CDR3nt: TGTGCCAGCAGCCCCCGGGCAGAAGCGGGAGGGCCCGGCGAGCAGTACTTC
abundance: .; j_gene: TRBJ2-7; d_gene: .; len: 16; v_gene: TRBV11-2; CDR3aa: CASSPDRAGNTYEQYF; CDR3nt: TGTGCCAGCAGCCCCGACCGTGCCGGTAATACCTACGAGCAGTACTTC
abundance: .; j_gene: TRBJ2-3; d_gene: TRBD2; len: 17; v_gene: TRBV10-3; CDR3aa: CAIRSLTGLATTDTQYF; CDR3nt: TGTGCCATCAGAAGCCTCACTGGACTAGCGACCACAGATACGCAGTATTTT
abundance: .; j_gene: TRBJ2-2; d_gene: TRBD2; len: 16; v_gene: TRBV27; CDR3aa: CASSSKREGRVGELFF; CDR3nt: TGTGCCAGCAGTTCTAAGCGGGAGGGCCGGGTCGGGGAGCTGTTTTTT
abundance: .; j_gene: TRBJ2-5; d_gene: TRBD2; len: 17; v_gene: TRBV7-6; CDR3aa: CASSLGRTSGSRETQYF; CDR3nt: TGTGCCAGCAGCTTAGGCCGGACTAGCGGGAGCCGAGAGACCCAGTACTTC
abundance: .; j_gene: TRBJ2-3; d_gene: TRBD1; len: 15; v_gene: TRBV6-1; CDR3aa: CATHSGTGEVDTQYF; CDR3nt: TGTGCCACCCACTCCGGGACAGGGGAGGTAGATACGCAGTATTTT
abundance: .; j_gene: TRBJ2-7; d_gene: TRBD2; len: 15; v_gene: TRBV19; CDR3aa: CAIRGTSGRRDEQYF; CDR3nt: TGTGCCATTAGGGGGACTAGCGGGAGACGCGACGAGCAGTACTTC
abundance: .; j_gene: TRBJ2-4; d_gene: .; len: 15; v_gene: TRBV27; CDR3aa: CASSPPPVAKNIQYF; CDR3nt: TGTGCCAGCAGTCCCCCTCCCGTAGCCAAAAACATTCAGTACTTC
abundance: .; j_gene: TRBJ2-3; d_gene: TRBD2; len: 18; v_gene: TRBV2; CDR3aa: CASSEATSGSCRADTQYF; CDR3nt: TGTGCCAGCAGTGAAGCAACTAGCGGGAGTTGTCGGGCAGATACGCAGTATTTT
abundance: .; j_gene: TRBJ2-3; d_gene: .; len: 12; v_gene: TRBV7-2; CDR3aa: CASSFPSNTQYF; CDR3nt: TGTGCCAGCAGCTTTCCCAGTAATACGCAGTATTTT
abundance: .; j_gene: TRBJ1-2; d_gene: .; len: 13; v_gene: TRBV30; CDR3aa: CAWSLQGWGGYTF; CDR3nt: TGTGCCTGGAGTCTACAGGGATGGGGTGGCTACACCTTC
abundance: .; j_gene: TRBJ2-6; d_gene: .; len: 17; v_gene: TRBV15; CDR3aa: CATSRERGSSGANVLTF; CDR3nt: TGTGCCACCAGCAGAGAAAGGGGCTCCTCTGGGGCCAACGTCCTGACTTTC
abundance: .; j_gene: TRBJ2-5; d_gene: .; len: 17; v_gene: TRBV7-2; CDR3aa: CASSLQERGAEGETQYF; CDR3nt: TGTGCCAGCAGCTTACAGGAACGGGGGGCTGAGGGAGAGACCCAGTACTTC
abundance: once; j_gene: TRBJ2-3; d_gene: .; len: 8; v_gene: TRBV20-1; CDR3aa: CRGLTQYF; CDR3nt: TGCAGAGGCCTTACGCAGTATTTT
abundance: .; j_gene: TRBJ2-7; d_gene: .; len: 15; v_gene: TRBV28; CDR3aa: CASSSRRGNLGEQYF; CDR3nt: TGTGCCAGCAGTTCAAGGAGGGGGAACCTGGGCGAGCAGTACTTC
abundance: .; j_gene: TRBJ2-7; d_gene: .; len: 16; v_gene: TRBV5-1; CDR3aa: CASSLVYEGLVDEQYF; CDR3nt: TGCGCCAGCAGCTTGGTATATGAGGGATTGGTCGACGAGCAGTACTTC
abundance: .; j_gene: TRBJ2-7; d_gene: TRBD1; len: 19; v_gene: TRBV7-9; CDR3aa: CASSLGGQQGASFMYEQYF; CDR3nt: TGTGCCAGCAGCTTAGGAGGTCAGCAGGGGGCGTCTTTTATGTACGAGCAGTACTTC
abundance: .; j_gene: TRBJ2-1; d_gene: .; len: 15; v_gene: TRBV7-2; CDR3aa: CASSPGGDSNNEQFF; CDR3nt: TGTGCCAGCAGCCCCGGGGGGGACAGTAACAATGAGCAGTTCTTC
abundance: .; j_gene: TRBJ2-1; d_gene: .; len: 21; v_gene: TRBV4-3; CDR3aa: CASSQDVFWTPRRDTYNEQFF; CDR3nt: TGCGCCAGCAGCCAAGATGTTTTTTGGACTCCGAGACGGGATACATACAATGAGCAGTTCTTC
abundance: .; j_gene: TRBJ1-3; d_gene: .; len: 17; v_gene: TRBV19; CDR3aa: CASSVTGTTGSGNTIYF; CDR3nt: TGTGCCAGTAGTGTCACCGGGACAACCGGGTCTGGAAACACCATATATTTT
abundance: .; j_gene: TRBJ1-4; d_gene: .; len: 20; v_gene: TRBV28; CDR3aa: CASSPPLDRITLTTNEKLFF; CDR3nt: TGTGCCAGCAGTCCGCCCCTAGACAGGATCACCCTTACAACTAATGAAAAACTGTTTTTT
abundance: .; j_gene: TRBJ2-1; d_gene: TRBD2; len: 15; v_gene: TRBV7-9; CDR3aa: CASSLAGREWDEQFF; CDR3nt: TGTGCCAGCAGCTTAGCGGGGCGGGAGTGGGATGAGCAGTTCTTC
abundance: few; j_gene: TRBJ1-5; d_gene: TRBD1; len: 14; v_gene: TRBV7-6; CDR3aa: CASSSGQGNQPQHF; CDR3nt: TGTGCCAGCAGCTCGGGACAGGGAAATCAGCCCCAGCATTTT
abundance: .; j_gene: TRBJ2-4; d_gene: .; len: 18; v_gene: TRBV28; CDR3aa: CASRKPSTALLAKNIQYF; CDR3nt: TGTGCCAGCAGAAAACCCTCGACAGCGCTTCTAGCCAAAAACATTCAGTACTTC
abundance: .; j_gene: TRBJ2-3; d_gene: .; len: 15; v_gene: TRBV11-2; CDR3aa: CASSLVSGLTDTQYF; CDR3nt: TGTGCCAGCAGCTTAGTGAGCGGACTCACAGATACGCAGTATTTT
abundance: .; j_gene: TRBJ2-1; d_gene: .; len: 12; v_gene: TRBV5-6; CDR3aa: CASSLDGNEQFF; CDR3nt: TGTGCCAGCAGCTTGGACGGGAATGAGCAGTTCTTC